The following is a T cell receptor beta chain sequence with its context. These data come from a study of long-term antiretroviral therapy in people with HIV. V was shortened by 1 base and J by 4 bases, with 4 bases between the two germline ends. Germline assignment: CDR1 SGHTA and CDR2 FQGNSA. The length of the CDR3 is 12 residues. It was version v3.0 of the immunoSEQ assay that was run at survey level. Repertoires were generated with immunoSEQ multiplex PCR, while TCRdb's copy carries only in-frame clones and drops some. Of about 25,000 clones listed, around three quarters are singletons. The specimen comprised unsorted PBMCs, sampled 1.1 years before starting antiretroviral therapy. J is TRBJ1-2 and V is TRBV7-2; D not resolved. The sequence came from a woman aged 40 to 49 with HIV. As DNA, the CDR3 is TGTGCCAGCAGCTTAGTGGGCTATGGCTACACCTTC. This gives the protein CASSLVGYGYTF.